This T cell receptor (beta chain) derives from a study of blood T cell repertoires in COVID-19. About the study: Sites in the United States, Italy and Spain provided acute and convalescent COVID-19 samples. From T cells, B-cell-depleted T cells, or PBMCs came the material, which was cDNA or gDNA.

Followed longitudinally, the Seattle patients had been enrolled during active infection. How the authors handled the data: Quantification of nucleated cells was approximated via reference gene primer amplification. Some clones are missing from TCRdb's copy, which holds only in-frame ones; the method was immunoSEQ multiplex PCR. The D gene and trimming were derived from the DNA, and the V and J assignments and clone size from that table. The sample consists of fewer than 200,000 clones, around 83% of them appearing once. In germline, CDR1 is KGHDR, CDR2 SFDVKD. V gave up 5 bases and J gave up 3 bases, with 15 bases separating them. CDR3 length: 15 amino acids.

The sample comprised peripheral blood. V usage is TRBV24-1 and J usage is TRBJ1-2; the D gene is possibly TRBD1 (6 bases). This TCR came from a woman aged 70 to 79 with COVID-19, enrolled during active disease. CDR3 protein: CATSGPGRGDYGYTF. The CDR3 DNA follows: TGTGCCACCAGTGGACCCGGCAGGGGCGACTATGGCTACACCTTC.